This T cell receptor (beta chain) was obtained from a study of blood T cell repertoires in COVID-19. In the study overall: There were acute and convalescent COVID-19 samples, and they came from the United States, Italy and Spain.

Clones were sequenced by immunoSEQ multiplex PCR, and TCRdb holds only the in-frame ones, with some missing. The table records approximately 24,000 clones, 87% of them present only once. This clone was found once. V gave up 5 bases and J gave up 0 bases; unmatched junction bases: 4. There are 15 residues in the CDR3. Germline loops: CDR1 MNHNY, CDR2 SVGAGI (reference sequence). Sequenced sample: peripheral blood. This rearrangement joins TRBV6-6 to TRBJ2-3; TRBD2 matches 8 bases. This clonotype was obtained from a man aged 45-60 years with active COVID-19. DNA of the CDR3: TGTGCCAGCAGTAAAGCTAGCGGGAGCACAGATACGCAGTATTTT. It codes for CASSKASGSTDTQYF.